These T cell receptor beta chains were read from a single sample in a study of spatial heterogeneity in lung cancer. One entry per CDR3 protein results from TCRdb running MiXCR on the 5' RACE reads. In the table there are around 100,000 distinct CDR3 sequences, about 4.4% of which are singletons. This sample comprised lung tumor tissue, obtained at surgery. Receptors were obtained from a male donor with early-stage non-small cell lung cancer. Each CDR3 is given with its conserved first and last residue. The D gene is left open where the match is weak. Clone size is not always given. Where it is, it says once, few, many or a class for expanded clones.

cdr3_length j_call v_call clone_size d_call cdr3_nt cdr3_aa
11 TRBJ2-7 TRBV20-1 many - TGCAGTGCTGGCGGCGGATCCGAGCAGTACTTC CSAGGGSEQYF
15 TRBJ2-5 TRBV18 few TRBD2 TGTGCCAGCTCACTGACCCTAGCGGGAGAAGATACCCAGTACTTC CASSLTLAGEDTQYF
15 TRBJ2-5 TRBV6-5 - TRBD2 TGTGCCAGCAGTTTCCTAGCGGGAGAGGGTGAGACCCAGTACTTC CASSFLAGEGETQYF
12 TRBJ2-1 TRBV6-6 many - TGTGCCAGCAGTGAGGGCCCGGATGAGCAGTTCTTC CASSEGPDEQFF
16 TRBJ2-3 TRBV20-1 many TRBD2 TGCAGTGCTAACAATTGGGGGGAGGGCCGAACAGATACGCAGTATTTT CSANNWGEGRTDTQYF
15 TRBJ1-2 TRBV4-1 many - TGCGCCAGCAGCCAAGACGAAAACCGCCCCTATGGCTACACCTTC CASSQDENRPYGYTF
15 TRBJ2-1 TRBV18 many - TGTGCCAGCTCACCCCAAGGCCAGGGCGAAAATGAGCAGTTCTTC CASSPQGQGENEQFF
15 TRBJ1-2 TRBV10-3 many TRBD1 TGTGCCACCCTTGGACAGGGGGACGTCCTTTATGGCTACACCTTC CATLGQGDVLYGYTF
15 TRBJ2-7 TRBV3-1 many - TGTGCCAGCAGCCCGTACTATGACAGATTTGACGAGCAGTACTTC CASSPYYDRFDEQYF
16 TRBJ2-5 TRBV6-2/TRBV6-3 - - TGTGCCAGCAGTTACTTAATCGACGTACTCCAAGAGACCCAGTACTTC CASSYLIDVLQETQYF
14 TRBJ2-7 TRBV5-1 - TRBD1 TGCGCCAGCAGCTTGGCAGGGGGCCGGTACGAGCAGTACTTC CASSLAGGRYEQYF
15 TRBJ2-3 TRBV13 many TRBD2 TGTGCCAGCAGCCTAGCGGGAGCCTATGAGGATACGCAGTATTTT CASSLAGAYEDTQYF
12 TRBJ2-7 TRBV20-1 many - TGCAGTGCCCTCGGCAGTGGGTACGAGCAGTACTTC CSALGSGYEQYF
14 TRBJ1-2 TRBV4-1 many - TGCGCCAGCAACCAAGGCCGGGACATCTACGGCTACACCTTC CASNQGRDIYGYTF
15 TRBJ1-1 TRBV5-1 many - TGCGCCAGCAGCTTGGCCCCAGGGGTGAACACTGAAGCTTTCTTT CASSLAPGVNTEAFF
12 TRBJ2-2 TRBV5-8 many - TGTGCCAGCAGCTTGGATGGCGGGGAGCTGTTTTTT CASSLDGGELFF
15 TRBJ2-7 TRBV7-7 few - TGTGCTAGCAGCTTAGCGTATGGGACGGTCTACGAGCAGTACTTC CASSLAYGTVYEQYF
11 TRBJ2-3 TRBV6-2/TRBV6-3 many - TGTGCCAGCAGGCTTGAAGATACGCAGTATTTT CASRLEDTQYF
15 TRBJ1-5 TRBV6-5 many - TGTGCCAGCAGTAACAGTTGGGTTGTTGGTCAGCCCCAGCATTTT CASSNSWVVGQPQHF
16 TRBJ2-1 TRBV7-2 many TRBD2 TGTGCCAGCAGCTTCCTAGCGGGAGGGATGGGGAATGAGCAGTTCTTC CASSFLAGGMGNEQFF